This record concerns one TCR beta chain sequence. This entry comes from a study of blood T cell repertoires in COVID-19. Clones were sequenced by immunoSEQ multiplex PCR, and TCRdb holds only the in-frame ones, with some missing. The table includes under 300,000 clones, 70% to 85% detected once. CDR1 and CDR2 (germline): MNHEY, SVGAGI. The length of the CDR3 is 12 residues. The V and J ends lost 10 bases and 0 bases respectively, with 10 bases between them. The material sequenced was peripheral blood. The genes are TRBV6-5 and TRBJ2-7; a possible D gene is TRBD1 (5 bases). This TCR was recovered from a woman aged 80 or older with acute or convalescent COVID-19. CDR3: CATQDNSYEQYF. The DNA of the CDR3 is TGTGCCACCCAGGACAACTCCTACGAGCAGTACTTC.